This TCR beta chain was identified during a study of beta chain features in type 1 diabetes. CDR3 length: 15 residues. The germline CDR1 and CDR2 sequences are SGHTA and FQGNSA. The trim removed 2 bases at V and 6 bases at J, leaving 5 bases unmatched. Whole-study results and caveats: With patients and controls alike, PCR might favor shorter templates to an equal degree. VDJ junctions from patients with type 1 diabetes contained fewer insertions and more deletions.

Sequenced material consisted of expressed TCRB transcripts (all of the isolated RNA was reverse transcribed). The table came from immunoSEQ multiplex PCR; TCRdb's copy has only in-frame clones and leaves some out. The profile shows around 400,000 clones, about 12% of them singletons. This clone has more than one count but fewer than ten. Its antigen is as yet unknown. V and J are TRBV7-2 and TRBJ2-3; 10 nucleotides line up with TRBD2. The sequencing sample was made of naive CD4+ T cells from blood. This sequence originates from a man younger than 35 in good health. The CDR3 is CASSLFLAGVDTQYF. CDR3 nucleotides: TGTGCCAGCAGCTTATTTCTAGCGGGAGTGGATACGCAGTATTTT.